There are many counts of the clone carrying this T cell receptor beta chain. Its antigen is undetermined. These data are taken from a study of regulatory T cells in long-lasting Graves disease. At the level of the study: To qualify as persistent, Graves' disease required over 5 years of antithyroid drugs with positive TSH receptor antibodies. Study-level results: Persistent cases of Graves' showed reduced TCR diversity relative to newly diagnosed patients. Favored gene segments in persistent disease were TRBV28, TRBJ1-2 and TRBJ2-5.

As for time point: persistent/refractory GD, antithyroid drugs over 5 years with positive TRAb. RNA from PBMCs was the source of the TCR library. Each of the patients was recruited from an endocrinology department situated in Xi'an, China. Arm-PCR of CDR3 regions with iRepertoire HTBI primers generated TCR beta libraries. TCRdb analysed the multiplex PCR reads with MiXCR anew, one entry per CDR3 protein. The sample gives 350,000 to 450,000 distinct CDR3 sequences, roughly 25% of which show up once; 25% to 30% is in the top ten. The V and J ends lost 1 base and 2 bases respectively, with 8 bases between them. Per germline, CDR1 SGHTA and CDR2 FQGNSA. CDR3 size: 14 residues.

The source material was peripheral blood mononuclear cells (PBMCs), sampled when the disease was refractory, from a patient treated with antithyroid drugs. The sequence was collected from a woman aged 40 to 50 with Graves disease. The chain employs TRBV7-2 and TRBJ2-5; D is unclear. CDR3 region: CASSLVWGQETQYF. The CDR3 DNA reads as TGTGCCAGCAGCTTAGTGTGGGGACAAGAGACCCAGTACTTC.